This T cell receptor (beta chain) was identified in a study of T cells expressing NK-cell markers. TCRdb reprocessed the 5' RACE reads, keeping one entry per CDR3 protein, no DNA. The sample data list a few hundred thousand distinct CDR3 sequences. CDR3 length: 17 residues. The germline gives CDR1 LNHDA, CDR2 SQIVND (reference sequence). This chain joins TRBV19 and TRBJ1-5; TCRdb gives TRBD1 as the D gene, but with no DNA this cannot be confirmed. The sequence derives from a man aged 18-30 years in good health. The sequenced sample consisted of blood T cells: a sorted CD56 or NKG2C T cell subset, CD4+ or CD8+ T cells, or bulk PBMC T cells (not recorded which). The CDR3 loop is CASREQGGRGGNQPQHF.